Here is one TCR beta chain with its context. The CDR3 length is 16 residues. The data are from a study of blood T cell repertoires in COVID-19. Using immunoSEQ multiplex PCR, the repertoire was profiled, and TCRdb retains in-frame clones only, with some absent. The sample has some 180,000 clones; roughly 80% are singletons. The sample was PBMCs or T cells enriched from blood (not recorded which). The chain combines TRBV12-2 with TRBJ1-1; TRBD1 reflects the table's D call only, with no check against the DNA. TRBV12-2 corresponds to a pseudogene. This receptor was identified in a woman aged 55-75 years with acute COVID-19. The CDR3 DNA reads TGTGCAAGTCGCTTGGAACCCGGGACAGGATGTTTCGGTGCTTTCTTT. Residues: CASRLEPGTGCFGAFF.